The next 27 T cell receptor beta chains were all read from a single sample in a study of cytomegalovirus exposure and HLA in healthy donors. This PCR relied on a set of 60 Vbeta primers and 13 Jbeta primers. TCRdb keeps only in-frame clones here, not all; method: immunoSEQ multiplex PCR. This sample has roughly 200,000 clones; about four fifths occur once, and the top ten carry 1.7%. The sequencing sample was made of PBMCs. The receptors were gathered from a woman under 30 in good health and CMV-seronegative.

This clone was seen a handful of times. The rearrangement uses TRBV6-9 and TRBJ2-2, with 8 bases identical to TRBD1. Germline CDR1 is MNHGY and CDR2 is SVAAGI. Losses at the gene ends were 11 bases for V and 4 bases for J; bases not matched to a gene: 9. The CDR3 consists of 14 residues. The CDR3 reads CAGEEDRATGELFF. CDR3 nucleotide sequence: TGTGCCGGGGAGGAGGACAGGGCCACCGGGGAGCTGTTTTTT.

This sequence joins TRBV9 and TRBJ2-2, with 8 bases aligning to TRBD1. V was pared by 4 bases and J by 2 bases, with 4 bases of the junction left unmatched. This CDR3 contains 15 residues. Germline lookup yields CDR1 SGDLS and CDR2 YYNGEE. The CDR3 loop is CASSLTGGNTGELFF. For the CDR3, the DNA is TGTGCCAGCAGCTTAACAGGGGGAAACACCGGGGAGCTGTTTTTT. Supplemented by reference TRBV9 and TRBJ2-2, the full variable domain reads DSGVTQTPKHLITATGQRVTLRCSPRSGDLSVYWYQQSLDQGLQFLIQYYNGEERAKGNILERFSAQQFPDLHSELNLSSLELGDSALYFCASSLTGGNTGELFFGEGSRLTVL.

This chain connects TRBV30 to TRBJ2-6, with 7 bases identical to TRBD1. This CDR3 comprises 19 residues. The germline CDR1 and CDR2 sequences are GTSNPN and SVGIG (reference sequence). Unmatched junction bases numbered 15, after V lost 4 bases and J lost 0 bases. The CDR3 DNA follows: TGTGCCTGGACCAAAAGACAGGGTAACCCGATCTCTGGGGCCAACGTCCTGACTTTC. Protein sequence: CAWTKRQGNPISGANVLTF.

This clone was counted a few times. For the CDR3, the DNA is TGCGCCAGCAGCCAAGAGGGCGGGGGGCGGACTGAAGCTTTCTTT. Amino acid sequence: CASSQEGGGRTEAFF. The chain is built from TRBV4-3 and TRBJ1-1, with TRBD1 as a possible D gene (6 bases). Trimming left V 0 bases short and J 5 bases short, with 13 bases between. Per the germline V gene, CDR1 is LGHNA and CDR2 is YSLEER. This CDR3 is 15 amino acids long.

This clone was recorded only once. The sample holds other DNA sequences that translate to the same CDR3. The chain recombines TRBV18 with TRBJ2-5; maybe TRBD1 (6 bases). The CDR3 totals 15 residues. Germline lookup yields CDR1 KGHSH and CDR2 LQKENI. Trimming cost V 4 bases and J 0 bases, with 12 bases left between them. CDR3 bases: TGTGCCAGCTCACGCGGACAGATGTACCAAGAGACCCAGTACTTC. This gives the protein CASSRGQMYQETQYF.

V is TRBV27 and J is TRBJ2-1; D remains unclear. The CDR3 runs 15 residues. The germline V and J ends were trimmed by 5 bases and 6 bases, with 17 bases remaining between them. Germline CDR1 MNHEY, CDR2 SMNVEV (reference sequence). The DNA for the CDR3 is TGTGCCAGCAGTGCCGAACTTCTAACTGGCAATGAGCAGTTCTTC. It translates to CASSAELLTGNEQFF.

The chain couples TRBV29-1 to TRBJ1-1; possibly TRBD1 for D (5 bases). Per germline, CDR1 SQVTM and CDR2 ANQGSEA. The CDR3 runs 13 residues. With 1 base removed from V and 5 bases from J, the gap between germline ends came to 11 bases. The CDR3 sequence is CSVEGRARTEAFF. DNA of the CDR3: TGCAGCGTTGAAGGCAGGGCAAGGACTGAAGCTTTCTTT.

This chain connects TRBV29-1 to TRBJ1-6; 10 bases are a match to TRBD1. The CDR3 totals 16 residues. Losses at the gene ends were 6 bases for V and 8 bases for J; bases not matched to a gene: 13. Germline V CDR1 and CDR2: SQVTM, ANQGSEA. CDR3 loop: CSVRDRGFMGDSPLHF. In DNA, the CDR3 is TGCAGCGTCCGGGACAGGGGCTTCATGGGGGATTCACCCCTCCACTTT.

J is TRBJ2-7 and V is TRBV5-4, with D tentatively TRBD1 (5 bases). There are 16 residues in the CDR3. CDR1 and CDR2 (germline): SGHNT, YYREEE (reference sequence). V dropped 3 bases and J dropped 3 bases, with 19 bases sitting between them. CDR3 in amino acids: CASSYSPETANYEQYF. CDR3 DNA sequence: TGTGCCAGCAGCTACAGTCCCGAGACAGCCAACTACGAGCAGTACTTC.

Notes on this clone: A junction end diverges from the germline sequence, so it may reflect a read error. This sample also contains other DNA sequences that code for the same CDR3. The chain joins TRBV25-1 to TRBJ1-2; D not certain. Germline-derived CDR1 and CDR2 are MGHDK and SYGVNS. There are 14 residues in the CDR3. In nucleotides, the CDR3 is TGTGCCAGCAGTGAATATGACCAGAGAGGTGGCTACACTTTC. Translation gives CASSEYDQRGGYTF.

A note on this clone: Additional DNA sequences in this sample encode the identical CDR3. Here the CDR3 DNA reads TGTGCCATCAGTGCTGGGCAGGGATACGAGCAGTACTTC. Translation gives CAISAGQGYEQYF. J is TRBJ2-7 and V is TRBV10-3; the D gene is possibly TRBD1 (5 bases). Trimming removed 4 bases from V and 4 bases from J, with 11 bases in between. The germline CDR1 and CDR2 sequences are ENHRY and SYGVKD. The CDR3 has 13 amino acids.

This chain connects TRBV19 to TRBJ2-7; no reliable D call. The V end lost 1 base, the J end lost 5 bases, and 9 bases lay between the germline ends. This CDR3 is 13 amino acids long. Germline values: CDR1 LNHDA, CDR2 SQIVND (reference sequence). CDR3 protein: CASSIVQFDEQYF. The CDR3 nucleotides read TGTGCCAGTAGTATAGTCCAGTTCGACGAGCAGTACTTC.

The chain is built from TRBV11-2 and TRBJ2-7; TRBD2 matches at 7 bases. The CDR3 is 14 amino acids. V was pared by 2 bases and J by 1 base, with 2 bases of the junction left unmatched. CDR1 SGHAT and CDR2 FQNNGV come from the germline V gene. CDR3 coding DNA: TGTGCCAGCAGCTTACTTAGCGGGTCCTACGAGCAGTACGTC. It is translated as CASSLLSGSYEQYV.

CDR3 sequence reads: CASTLPGLIVDEQFF. CDR3 bases: TGTGCCAGCACCCTGCCGGGACTGATTGTAGATGAGCAGTTCTTC. The V and J genes are TRBV28 and TRBJ2-1; D possibly corresponds to TRBD2 (6 bases). The CDR3 length is 15 residues. The V end was cut by 7 bases, the J end by 8 bases, with 21 bases between. Germline loops: CDR1 MDHEN, CDR2 SYDVKM.

This sequence joins TRBV4-3 and TRBJ1-5; D gene unclear. CDR3 length: 15 residues. Germline values: CDR1 LGHNA, CDR2 YSLEER. The V gene lost 4 bases and the J gene lost 0 bases, with 10 bases spanning the gap. CDR3 residues: CASSREYYSNQPQHF. The CDR3 DNA reads TGCGCCAGCAGCCGAGAGTATTATAGCAATCAGCCCCAGCATTTT.

V and J are TRBV9 and TRBJ2-1, with 9 bases that match TRBD1. This CDR3 spans 16 amino acids. CDR1 is SGDLS, CDR2 YYNGEE, per germline. With 0 bases clipped from V and 8 bases from J, the junction kept 9 bases outside the gene matches. The CDR3 reads CASSVEGSDRGYEQFF. CDR3 DNA sequence: TGTGCCAGCAGCGTAGAGGGCTCAGACAGGGGGTATGAGCAGTTCTTC. The complete variable domain, with remaining parts taken from reference TRBV9 and TRBJ2-1, reads DSGVTQTPKHLITATGQRVTLRCSPRSGDLSVYWYQQSLDQGLQFLIQYYNGEERAKGNILERFSAQQFPDLHSELNLSSLELGDSALYFCASSVEGSDRGYEQFFGPGTRLTVL.

This chain joins TRBV5-1 and TRBJ2-7; 7 bases are shared with TRBD2. The trim removed 1 base at V and 3 bases at J, leaving 13 bases unmatched. This CDR3 has 17 residues. Germline V lookup: CDR1 SGHRS, CDR2 YFSETQ. The CDR3 is CASSLQLAPGPYYEQYF. The CDR3 nucleotides read TGCGCCAGCAGCTTGCAACTAGCGCCGGGCCCCTACTACGAGCAGTACTTC.

The chain recombines TRBV30 with TRBJ2-7, with a possible D match to TRBD1 (5 bases). Per germline, CDR1 GTSNPN and CDR2 SVGIG (reference sequence). V was cut by 2 bases and J by 0 bases, with 11 bases left in between. The CDR3 is 14 residues long. CDR3 DNA sequence: TGTGCCTGGAGTAGGGGTCCAAACTCCTACGAGCAGTACTTC. Protein: CAWSRGPNSYEQYF.

The chain employs TRBV6-1 and TRBJ2-5, with 12 bases that match TRBD2. There are 15 residues in the CDR3. Trimming at V came to 5 bases and at J to 4 bases, leaving 5 bases not matched to a gene. CDR1 is MNHNS, CDR2 SASEGT, per germline. Written as DNA, the CDR3 is TGTGCCAGCAGTAGACTAGCGGGAGAGGGAGAGACCCAGTACTTC. Protein product: CASSRLAGEGETQYF.

This clone was counted once. This sequence joins TRBV7-2 and TRBJ2-1, with 12 bases matching TRBD2. The CDR3 is made up of 16 amino acids. The germline gives CDR1 SGHTA, CDR2 FQGNSA. Germline trimming cut 5 bases from V and 3 bases from J; bases unmatched to any gene: 5. This chain's CDR3 is CASSPGGLAGYNEQFF. The CDR3 nucleotides read TGTGCCAGCAGCCCGGGGGGACTAGCGGGCTACAATGAGCAGTTCTTC.

This clone showed up just a few times. The genes are TRBV27 and TRBJ1-1; D is ambiguous. This CDR3 is built from 14 residues. V lost 2 bases and J 1 base, leaving 8 bases between the germline ends. Per the germline V gene, CDR1 is MNHEY and CDR2 is SMNVEV (reference sequence). The CDR3 protein is CASSLAGQNTEAFF. CDR3 sequence (DNA): TGTGCCAGCAGTTTAGCTGGGCAGAACACTGAAGCTTTCTTT.

The J gene is TRBJ2-2, the V gene TRBV9; D gene unclear. The ends were cut back, 3 bases at V and 0 bases at J, with 9 bases in the middle. CDR3 length: 15 residues. The germline V gene has CDR1 SGDLS and CDR2 YYNGEE. CDR3 loop: CASSGNGANTGELFF. The CDR3 DNA reads TGTGCCAGCAGCGGGAACGGAGCGAACACCGGGGAGCTGTTTTTT.

The rearrangement uses TRBV4-1 and TRBJ2-3; 10 positions match TRBD2. The CDR3 contains 18 residues. The germline CDR1 and CDR2 sequences are MGHRA and YSYEKL. The J segment lost 0 bases and the V segment lost 1 base, leaving 7 bases of the junction unmatched. The CDR3 protein is CASSQAVSSGGSTDTQYF. In DNA, the CDR3 is TGCGCCAGCAGCCAAGCCGTGTCTAGCGGGGGAAGCACAGATACGCAGTATTTT.

This rearrangement joins TRBV5-1 to TRBJ1-4, with unresolved D. The CDR3 sequence is 15 residues long. Deletions cut 4 bases from V and 6 bases from J, with 16 bases between. Germline CDR1 and CDR2: SGHRS and YFSETQ. CDR3 protein: CASSVDAEIYEKLFF. CDR3 sequence (DNA): TGCGCCAGCAGCGTAGATGCGGAGATTTATGAAAAACTGTTTTTT.

The genes are TRBV9 and TRBJ1-6; 8 bases fit TRBD1. Germline V gives CDR1 SGDLS, CDR2 YYNGEE. This CDR3 comprises 14 residues. The ends lost 3 bases at V and 13 bases at J; junction bases unmatched: 9. The CDR3 sequence is CASSALQGVSPLHF. The CDR3 DNA is TGTGCCAGCAGCGCACTACAGGGGGTTAGCCCCCTCCACTTT. Variable domain in full (rest from reference TRBV9 and TRBJ1-6): DSGVTQTPKHLITATGQRVTLRCSPRSGDLSVYWYQQSLDQGLQFLIQYYNGEERAKGNILERFSAQQFPDLHSELNLSSLELGDSALYFCASSALQGVSPLHFGNGTRLTVT.

V gene TRBV4-3 combines with J gene TRBJ2-5; 7 bases line up with TRBD2. V shed 0 bases, J shed 5 bases, and the junction held 6 bases outside the gene matches. Germline CDR1 reads LGHNA; CDR2 reads YSLEER. The CDR3 spans 15 residues. CDR3 nucleotide sequence: TGCGCCAGCAGCCAAGAATGGACTAGTGGGGAGACCCAGTACTTC. This gives the protein CASSQEWTSGETQYF.

Notes on this clone: Other DNA sequences from this sample encode an identical CDR3 as well. The chain has TRBV30 and TRBJ1-1; a possible D gene is TRBD1 (6 bases). Germline lookup yields CDR1 GTSNPN and CDR2 SVGIG (reference sequence). Trimming pared 2 bases from V and 4 bases from J, leaving 8 bases between. The CDR3 contains 12 residues. The CDR3 bases are TGTGCCTGGAGTCAGGGGAGCACTGAAGCTTTCTTT. Residues: CAWSQGSTEAFF.